Listed below are T cell receptor beta chains from one sample, sequenced in a study of blood T cell repertoires in COVID-19. Measured with immunoSEQ multiplex PCR; TCRdb has only the in-frame clones, and not every one. The sample consists of hundreds of thousands of clones, 86% of them appearing once. The sequencing sample was made of PBMCs or T cells enriched from blood (not recorded which). The receptor source for this set is a woman in her 50s who had recovered from COVID-19. Each CDR3 is given with its conserved first and last residue. Some rows have no size entry. The others give once, few or many, or a class for an expanded clone.

v_gene: TRBV4-1; len: 16; abundance: .; CDR3aa: CASSQGTTGTPYGYTF
v_gene: TRBV18; len: 13; abundance: once; CDR3aa: CASSPRTGDGYTF
v_gene: TRBV2; len: 16; abundance: .; CDR3aa: CASSESILLAKNIQYF
v_gene: TRBV11-2; len: 18; abundance: .; CDR3aa: CASSPKPATGWFTDTQYF
v_gene: TRBV4-1; len: 15; abundance: .; CDR3aa: CASSQRGQGNSPLHF
v_gene: TRBV5-1; len: 13; abundance: .; CDR3aa: CASSSGWGDTQYF
v_gene: TRBV7-3; len: 13; abundance: .; CDR3aa: CASSEGMNTEAFF
v_gene: TRBV2; len: 14; abundance: .; CDR3aa: CASSFLSGANVLTF
v_gene: TRBV12-3/TRBV12-4; len: 12; abundance: .; CDR3aa: CASSPPGVGAFF
v_gene: TRBV9; len: 16; abundance: .; CDR3aa: CASSVAPARGYYEQYF
v_gene: TRBV6-5; len: 14; abundance: .; CDR3aa: CASRNTGGNTEAFF
v_gene: TRBV19; len: 14; abundance: .; CDR3aa: CASSTRDGWNEQFF
v_gene: TRBV12-3/TRBV12-4; len: 13; abundance: .; CDR3aa: CASSPSEGQPQHF
v_gene: TRBV7-2; len: 14; abundance: once; CDR3aa: CASSAGTGYYGYTF
v_gene: TRBV7-3; len: 16; abundance: .; CDR3aa: CASSWGPRDRDYEQYF
v_gene: TRBV4-1; len: 15; abundance: once; CDR3aa: CASSMGDRDTGELFF
v_gene: TRBV10-3; len: 13; abundance: .; CDR3aa: CAISRQGGNEQFF
v_gene: TRBV29-1; len: 13; abundance: .; CDR3aa: CSVGQGAQETQYF
v_gene: TRBV7-9; len: 17; abundance: .; CDR3aa: CASSHPVTSGRYNEQFF
v_gene: TRBV6-5; len: 15; abundance: .; CDR3aa: CATQTGTGSSYEQYF
v_gene: TRBV4-3; len: 14; abundance: .; CDR3aa: CASSPTDRSYGYTF
v_gene: TRBV6-5; len: 14; abundance: .; CDR3aa: CASRLAGGLNEQFF
v_gene: TRBV24-1; len: 14; abundance: .; CDR3aa: CATSDNRGQGGYTF
v_gene: TRBV6-5; len: 14; abundance: .; CDR3aa: CASIPGRSNSPLHF
v_gene: TRBV19; len: 18; abundance: .; CDR3aa: CASSARSTSGGKRETQYF
v_gene: TRBV2; len: 14; abundance: .; CDR3aa: CASREGAPGNTIYF
v_gene: TRBV9; len: 12; abundance: .; CDR3aa: CASSVPFYGYTF
v_gene: TRBV6-1; len: 14; abundance: .; CDR3aa: CASSEGDSPYGYTF
v_gene: TRBV25-1; len: 13; abundance: .; CDR3aa: CASGGLYTDTQYF
v_gene: TRBV4-3; len: 16; abundance: .; CDR3aa: CASSPSARGGLNEQFF
v_gene: TRBV30; len: 12; abundance: .; CDR3aa: CACNKGAGGYTF
v_gene: TRBV7-2; len: 16; abundance: .; CDR3aa: CASSFGQPAGIYEQYF
v_gene: TRBV7-2; len: 17; abundance: .; CDR3aa: CASSPPGVAGGHNEQFF
v_gene: TRBV6-5; len: 13; abundance: .; CDR3aa: CASTPRTGYGYTF
v_gene: TRBV18; len: 13; abundance: .; CDR3aa: CASSQNRGEKLFF
v_gene: TRBV6-5; len: 15; abundance: .; CDR3aa: CASSTQGSGGQPQHF
v_gene: TRBV7-8; len: 14; abundance: .; CDR3aa: CASSLAGTTYGYTF
v_gene: TRBV7-6; len: 15; abundance: .; CDR3aa: CASSRDSSNTGELFF
v_gene: TRBV30; len: 13; abundance: .; CDR3aa: CAYPNQGTGGYTF
v_gene: TRBV3-1/TRBV3-2; len: 17; abundance: .; CDR3aa: CASSRVGTGSSGNTIYF